This T cell receptor (beta chain) was recovered during a study of T cell responses to AZD1222 COVID-19 vaccine. Method: immunoSEQ multiplex PCR; TCRdb's copy keeps in-frame clones and lacks some. The sample has around 60,000 clones, 75% to 95% seen once. This clone was found a few times. The CDR3 is made up of 15 amino acids. V shed 5 bases and J shed 0 bases, with 11 bases lying between them. The V gene's germline CDR1 is SGHTA and CDR2 FQGNSA. This chain connects TRBV7-2 to TRBJ2-1; no firm D call. The sequencing here drew on peripheral blood, taken 28 days after the second dose of the MenACWY control vaccine. The receptor's source is an adult who received the MenACWY meningococcal vaccine as a control. The CDR3 region has the DNA TGTGCCAGCAGCCGCATCCCAAGCTCCTACAATGAGCAGTTCTTC. Translated: CASSRIPSSYNEQFF. Together with reference TRBV7-2 and TRBJ2-1, the CDR3 gives the full variable domain: GAGVSQSPSNKVTEKGKDVELRCDPISGHTALYWYRQSLGQGLEFLIYFQGNSAPDKSGLPSDRFSAERTGGSVSTLTIQRTQQEDSAVYLCASSRIPSSYNEQFFGPGTRLTVL.